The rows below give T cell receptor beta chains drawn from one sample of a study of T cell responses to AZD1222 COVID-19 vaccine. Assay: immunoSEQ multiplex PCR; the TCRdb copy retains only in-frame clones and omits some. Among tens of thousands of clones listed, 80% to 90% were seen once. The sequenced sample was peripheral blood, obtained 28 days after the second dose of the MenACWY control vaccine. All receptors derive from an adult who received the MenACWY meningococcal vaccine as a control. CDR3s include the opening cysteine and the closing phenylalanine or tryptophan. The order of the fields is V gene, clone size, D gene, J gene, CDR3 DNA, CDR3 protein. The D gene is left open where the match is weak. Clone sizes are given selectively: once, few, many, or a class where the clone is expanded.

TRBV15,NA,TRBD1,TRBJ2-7,TGTGCCACCAGCAGAGGTGGACAGGCGTCCTACGAGCAGTACTTC,CATSRGGQASYEQYF
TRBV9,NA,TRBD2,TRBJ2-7,TGTGCCAGCAGCGGCAGCGGGGGGAGAGCCTCGAGCTCCTACGAGCAGTACTTC,CASSGSGGRASSSYEQYF
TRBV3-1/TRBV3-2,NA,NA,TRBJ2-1,TGTGCCAGCAGCCTTGACTGGAGCTCCTACAATGAGCAGTTCTTC,CASSLDWSSYNEQFF
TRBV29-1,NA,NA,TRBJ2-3,TGCAGCGTTGGATGGGCTGGGATGGACACAGATACGCAGTATTTT,CSVGWAGMDTDTQYF
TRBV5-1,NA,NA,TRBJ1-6,TGCGCCAGCAGCTTGGTAGGGGCCAGGGGCAGTTCACCCCTCCACTTT,CASSLVGARGSSPLHF
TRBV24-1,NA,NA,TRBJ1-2,TGTGCCACCAGTGATTTAGGAGGGGCGGCCTATGGCTACACCTTC,CATSDLGGAAYGYTF
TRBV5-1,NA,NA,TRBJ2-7,TGCGCCAGCAGCTTGGTCCACGGGTCGGGCCCCTACGAGCAGTACTTC,CASSLVHGSGPYEQYF
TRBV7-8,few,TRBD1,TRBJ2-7,TGTGCCAGCAGCTCCAATCGTAACAGGGGGCACCCTTACGAGCAGTACTTC,CASSSNRNRGHPYEQYF
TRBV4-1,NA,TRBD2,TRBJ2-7,TGCGCCAGCAGCCAACCCGGGACTAGCGCATCCTACGAGCAGTACTTC,CASSQPGTSASYEQYF
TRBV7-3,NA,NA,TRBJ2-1,TGTGCCAGCAGCTCACAAACCCGTGAGGGCAATGAGCAGTTCTTC,CASSSQTREGNEQFF
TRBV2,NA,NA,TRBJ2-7,TGTGCCAGCAGTGAGGGTTCGGTCAGATCCTACGAGCAGTACTTC,CASSEGSVRSYEQYF
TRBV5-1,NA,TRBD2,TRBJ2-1,TGCGCCAGCAGCTTGGAGCCGGGGGCTAGCGGGAGTTCCTACAATGAGCAGTTCTTC,CASSLEPGASGSSYNEQFF
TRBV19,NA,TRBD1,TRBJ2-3,TGTGCCAGTAGTCTGGGACAGGGGCTCACAGATACGCAGTATTTT,CASSLGQGLTDTQYF
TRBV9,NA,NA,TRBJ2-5,TGTGCCAGCAGCGGAGGACTAGGGGGGGAGACCCAGTACTTC,CASSGGLGGETQYF